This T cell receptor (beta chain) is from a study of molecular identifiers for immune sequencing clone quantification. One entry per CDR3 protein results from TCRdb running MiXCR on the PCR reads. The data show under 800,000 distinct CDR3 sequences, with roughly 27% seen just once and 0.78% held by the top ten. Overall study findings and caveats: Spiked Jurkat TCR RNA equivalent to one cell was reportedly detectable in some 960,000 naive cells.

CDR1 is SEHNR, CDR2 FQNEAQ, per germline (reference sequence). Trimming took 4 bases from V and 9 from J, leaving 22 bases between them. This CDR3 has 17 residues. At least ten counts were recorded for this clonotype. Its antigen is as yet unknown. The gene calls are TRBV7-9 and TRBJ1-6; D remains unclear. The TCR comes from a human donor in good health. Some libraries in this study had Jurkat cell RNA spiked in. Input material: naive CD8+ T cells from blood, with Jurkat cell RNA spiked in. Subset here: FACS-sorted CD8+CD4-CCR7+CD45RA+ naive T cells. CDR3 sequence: CASSSTQHGLSSSPLHF. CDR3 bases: TGTGCCAGCAGCTCCACACAACATGGATTAAGCTCTTCACCCCTCCACTTT.